A selection of T cell receptor beta chains follows, all from one sample in a study of technical replicates of blood from a handful of donors. Sequencing was performed with immunoSEQ multiplex PCR; in TCRdb, only in-frame clones are kept and a portion is missing. The sample includes 54,000 or so clones, about 93% of them seen just once. The specimen was T cells isolated from PBMCs. The source is a human donor in good health. CDR3s include the opening cysteine and the closing phenylalanine or tryptophan. Fields, in order: CDR3 length, clone size, J gene, V gene, D gene, CDR3 protein, CDR3 DNA. The D gene is left open where the match is weak. Size tells how often a clone was seen (once, few, many) or the class of an expanded clone, and some rows leave it out.

>17|NA|TRBJ1-3|TRBV15|NA
CATSGSRGPSSGNTIYF
TGTGCCACCAGCGGGTCCAGGGGACCGAGCTCTGGAAACACCATATATTTT
>14|NA|TRBJ2-5|TRBV28|TRBD1
CASSPGRGIETQYF
TGTGCCTCCAGCCCGGGCAGGGGGATAGAGACCCAGTACTTC
>13|NA|TRBJ2-7|TRBV6-5|NA
CASSAETGVVEYF
TGTGCCAGCAGCGCGGAAACGGGAGTCGTGGAGTACTTC
>16|NA|TRBJ2-2|TRBV5-1|NA
CASNWGGPSDTGELFF
TGCGCCAGCAACTGGGGGGGCCCGTCGGACACCGGGGAGCTGTTTTTT
>16|NA|TRBJ2-2|TRBV28|TRBD2
CASSQLAGVLTGELFF
TGTGCCAGCAGTCAACTAGCGGGAGTGCTCACCGGGGAGCTGTTTTTT
>17|NA|TRBJ2-7|TRBV7-9|TRBD1
CASSARRDREFPYEQYF
TGTGCCAGCAGCGCAAGACGGGACAGGGAGTTCCCCTACGAGCAGTACTTC
>12|once|TRBJ2-6|TRBV5-6|NA
CASRAGANVLTF
TGTGCCAGCAGGGCCGGGGCCAACGTCCTGACTTTC
>14|NA|TRBJ1-1|TRBV29-1|NA
CSVRWEVSDTEAFF
TGCAGCGTTCGGTGGGAGGTTTCGGACACTGAAGCTTTCTTT
>13|NA|TRBJ1-2|TRBV6-6|NA
CASSPLQQGGYTF
TGTGCCAGCAGCCCACTCCAACAGGGAGGCTACACCTTC
>16|NA|TRBJ1-2|TRBV11-2|TRBD1
CASSSDREQGGYGYTF
TGTGCCAGCAGCTCGGATAGGGAACAGGGGGGATATGGCTACACCTTC
>14|NA|TRBJ1-2|TRBV5-4|TRBD1
CASTRDRGGYGYTF
TGTGCCAGCACCCGGGACAGGGGTGGCTATGGCTACACCTTC
>16|once|TRBJ1-5|TRBV6-6|TRBD1
CASSSGRGYSNQPQHF
TGTGCCAGCAGCTCAGGCAGGGGGTATAGCAATCAGCCCCAGCATTTT
>16|NA|TRBJ1-4|TRBV7-8|NA
CASSHDRKSTNEKLFF
TGTGCCAGCAGCCACGACAGGAAGTCAACTAATGAAAAACTGTTTTTT
>16|NA|TRBJ2-7|TRBV28|TRBD2
CASSLQPRENSYEQYF
TGTGCCAGCAGTCTGCAACCGCGGGAGAACTCTTACGAGCAGTACTTC
>13|NA|TRBJ1-2|TRBV7-8|NA
CASSSVGSYGYTF
TGTGCCAGCAGCTCTGTCGGGAGCTATGGCTACACCTTC
>13|NA|TRBJ1-2|TRBV29-1|NA
CSVVGVLNYGYTF
TGCAGCGTTGTAGGGGTTTTAAACTATGGCTACACCTTC
>12|NA|TRBJ1-2|TRBV9|NA
CASSAPEGGYTF
TGTGCCAGCAGCGCCCCCGAGGGAGGCTACACCTTC
>18|once|TRBJ2-3|TRBV7-9|NA
CASSRKVFGARSTDTQYF
TGTGCCAGCAGTCGGAAGGTATTTGGGGCTAGGAGCACAGATACGCAGTATTTT
>17|NA|TRBJ1-5|TRBV7-3|NA
CASTNLRGLRKDQPQHF
TGTGCCAGCACCAACCTAAGGGGTCTGCGGAAGGATCAGCCCCAGCATTTT
>15|NA|TRBJ1-4|TRBV5-6|NA
CASSLWEGQREKLFF
TGTGCCAGCAGCTTGTGGGAGGGCCAAAGGGAAAAACTGTTTTTT
>16|once|TRBJ1-1|TRBV11-1|NA
CASSLQEVPLNTEAFF
TGTGCCAGCAGCTTACAAGAGGTACCTCTGAACACTGAAGCTTTCTTT
>15|NA|TRBJ2-3|TRBV5-1|TRBD2
CASSGGLAGEDTQYF
TGCGCCAGCAGCGGCGGACTAGCAGGCGAAGATACGCAGTATTTT
>16|NA|TRBJ1-1|TRBV13|TRBD1
CASSLVTGGWQTEAFF
TGTGCCAGCAGCTTAGTCACAGGGGGCTGGCAAACTGAAGCTTTCTTT
>16|once|TRBJ1-1|TRBV5-1|NA
CASSLRGKGVNTEAFF
TGCGCCAGCAGCTTAAGGGGGAAGGGGGTAAACACTGAAGCTTTCTTT
>13|NA|TRBJ1-2|TRBV11-2|TRBD1
CASSRDRNYGYTF
TGTGCCAGCAGCAGGGACAGGAACTATGGCTACACCTTC
>17|NA|TRBJ2-1|TRBV10-3|TRBD1
CAISEAYLNRQGYEQFF
TGTGCCATCAGCGAAGCATACCTTAATAGACAGGGCTATGAGCAGTTCTTC
>14|NA|TRBJ2-7|TRBV10-1|NA
CASSESTSGYEQYF
TGCGCCAGCAGTGAGTCGACGTCAGGGTACGAGCAGTACTTC
>14|NA|TRBJ2-5|TRBV11-3|NA
CASSLARGQETQYF
TGTGCCAGCAGCTTAGCACGGGGCCAAGAGACCCAGTACTTC
>13|NA|TRBJ1-5|TRBV11-3|NA
CASSLVAGRPQHF
TGTGCCAGCAGCTTAGTCGCAGGGCGGCCCCAGCATTTT
>16|NA|TRBJ1-5|TRBV18|TRBD1
CASSPRGQGPTQPQHF
TGTGCCAGCTCACCACGGGGACAGGGCCCTACTCAGCCCCAGCATTTT
>14|NA|TRBJ1-5|TRBV28|NA
CASSLRGISQPQHF
TGTGCCAGCAGTTTACGGGGGATAAGTCAGCCCCAGCATTTT
>15|NA|TRBJ1-2|TRBV29-1|TRBD1
CGVGRPGQGLSGYTF
TGCGGCGTTGGGCGTCCGGGACAGGGGCTAAGTGGCTACACCTTC
>15|NA|TRBJ1-2|TRBV23-1|TRBD1
CASRDRGRANYGYTF
TGCGCCAGCAGGGACAGGGGGCGAGCTAACTATGGCTACACCTTC
>13|NA|TRBJ1-1|TRBV9|NA
CASSVGMNTEAFF
TGTGCCAGCAGCGTGGGCATGAACACTGAAGCTTTCTTT
>15|NA|TRBJ1-4|TRBV9|NA
CASSVEGTTNEKLFF
TGTGCCAGCAGCGTAGAAGGGACAACGAATGAAAAACTGTTTTTT
>16|NA|TRBJ1-1|TRBV11-2|TRBD1
CASSLLGTGGEPEAFF
TGTGCCAGCAGCTTACTAGGGACAGGGGGCGAACCTGAAGCTTTCTTT
>12|NA|TRBJ1-2|TRBV7-9|NA
CASSLGLYGYTF
TGTGCCAGCAGCCTCGGACTCTATGGCTACACCTTC
>14|NA|TRBJ2-3|TRBV5-1|TRBD1
CASGMGQGTDTQYF
TGCGCCAGCGGCATGGGACAGGGAACAGATACGCAGTATTTT
>15|NA|TRBJ2-3|TRBV5-4|TRBD2
CASSRSSGSADTQYF
TGTGCCAGCAGCCGATCTAGCGGGAGTGCAGATACGCAGTATTTT
>13|NA|TRBJ1-5|TRBV7-9|NA
CASSVGEIQPQHF
TGTGCCAGCAGCGTAGGGGAGATTCAGCCCCAGCATTTT
>15|NA|TRBJ1-1|TRBV9|TRBD1
CASSVAGQLNTEAFF
TGTGCCAGCAGCGTAGCGGGACAGTTGAACACTGAAGCTTTCTTT
>15|NA|TRBJ2-1|TRBV6-5|TRBD2
CASTLFSGSGNEQFF
TGTGCCAGCACCCTATTTAGCGGGAGTGGCAATGAGCAGTTCTTC
>14|once|TRBJ1-2|TRBV10-2|NA
CASGGPDDGYGYTF
TGCGCCAGCGGAGGTCCGGACGATGGGTATGGCTACACCTTC
>14|NA|TRBJ2-2|TRBV5-1|NA
CASSLLEKSGELFF
TGCGCCAGCAGCCTACTAGAGAAGTCCGGGGAGCTGTTTTTT
>14|NA|TRBJ1-5|TRBV6-5|NA
CASSTGPSNQPQHF
TGTGCCAGCAGCACAGGGCCTAGCAATCAGCCCCAGCATTTT
>14|NA|TRBJ2-7|TRBV6-6|TRBD1
CASAEETGVYEQYF
TGTGCCAGCGCGGAGGAGACAGGGGTTTACGAGCAGTACTTC
>14|NA|TRBJ2-5|TRBV7-6|TRBD2
CASSAGLAGETQYF
TGTGCCAGCAGCGCGGGACTAGCGGGAGAGACCCAGTACTTC
>15|NA|TRBJ1-2|TRBV10-1|TRBD1
CASSESWTGEYGYTF
TGCGCCAGCAGTGAGTCTTGGACAGGGGAGTATGGCTACACCTTC
>14|NA|TRBJ2-1|TRBV6-5|TRBD1
CASSWDRGINEQFF
TGTGCCAGCAGCTGGGACAGGGGGATCAATGAGCAGTTCTTC
>16|NA|TRBJ1-5|TRBV7-9|TRBD1
CASSSSDREFNQPQHF
TGTGCCAGCAGCTCCTCGGACAGGGAGTTTAATCAGCCCCAGCATTTT